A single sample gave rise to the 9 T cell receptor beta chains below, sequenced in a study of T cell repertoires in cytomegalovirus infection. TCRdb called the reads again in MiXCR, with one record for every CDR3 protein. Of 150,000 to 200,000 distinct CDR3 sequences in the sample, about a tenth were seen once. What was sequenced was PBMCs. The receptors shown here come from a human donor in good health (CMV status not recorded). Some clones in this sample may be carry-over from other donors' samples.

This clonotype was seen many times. CDR3 residues: CASSPGRERDTEAFF. The CDR3, as DNA: TGTGCCAGCAGTCCCGGGCGGGAGCGAGACACTGAAGCTTTCTTT. V usage is TRBV12-3 or TRBV12-4 and J usage is TRBJ1-1; D is uncertain. The germline V and J ends were trimmed by 5 bases and 3 bases, with 16 bases remaining between them. The CDR3 runs 15 residues.

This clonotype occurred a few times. The CDR3 spells CASSQDSAAGQPQHF. Here the CDR3 DNA reads TGCGCCAGCAGCCAAGATTCGGCAGCGGGACAGCCCCAGCATTTT. V and J are TRBV4-3 and TRBJ1-5; D is undetermined. CDR1 and CDR2 from the germline V gene are LGHNA and YSLEER. This CDR3 has 15 amino acids. V lost 0 bases, J lost 7 bases, and 13 bases lay in between.

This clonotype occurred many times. The CDR3 loop is CASSLQGLNTEAFF. The CDR3 region has the DNA TGTGCCAGCAGCCTACAGGGGTTGAACACTGAAGCTTTCTTT. The rearrangement uses TRBV7-2 and TRBJ1-1; 7 bases agree with TRBD1. J was trimmed by 0 bases and V by 5 bases; bases with no gene match: 3. The germline V gene encodes CDR1 SGHTA and CDR2 FQGNSA. The CDR3 is made up of 14 amino acids.

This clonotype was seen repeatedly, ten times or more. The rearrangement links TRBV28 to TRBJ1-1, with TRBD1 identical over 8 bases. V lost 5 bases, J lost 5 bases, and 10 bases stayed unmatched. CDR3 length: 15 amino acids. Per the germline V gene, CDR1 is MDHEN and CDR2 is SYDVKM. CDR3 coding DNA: TGTGCCAGCAGTCCCCTCGGACAGGGAGATACTGAAGCTTTCTTT. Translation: CASSPLGQGDTEAFF.

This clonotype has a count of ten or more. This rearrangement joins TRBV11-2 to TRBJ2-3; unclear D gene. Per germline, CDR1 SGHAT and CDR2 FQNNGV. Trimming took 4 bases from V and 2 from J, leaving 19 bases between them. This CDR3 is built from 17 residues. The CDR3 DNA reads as TGTGCCAGCAGCTCCTATGCTGGCAGTGGGTTCACAGATACGCAGTATTTT. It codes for CASSSYAGSGFTDTQYF.

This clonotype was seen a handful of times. This CDR3 reads CASSIDPDRTDTQYF. CDR3 coding DNA: TGTGCCAGTAGTATAGACCCGGACCGCACAGATACGCAGTATTTT. The gene calls are TRBV19 and TRBJ2-3, with D hard to call. The CDR3 length is 15 residues. V gave up 0 bases and J gave up 1 base, with 8 bases separating them. The germline V gene has CDR1 LNHDA and CDR2 SQIVND (reference sequence).

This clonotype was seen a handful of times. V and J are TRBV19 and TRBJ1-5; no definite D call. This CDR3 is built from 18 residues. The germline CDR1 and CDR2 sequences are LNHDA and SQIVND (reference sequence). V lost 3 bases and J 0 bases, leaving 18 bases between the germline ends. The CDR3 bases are TGTGCCAGTAGTATTATTCCTTGGCCAGGAGATAGCAATCAGCCCCAGCATTTT. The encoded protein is CASSIIPWPGDSNQPQHF.

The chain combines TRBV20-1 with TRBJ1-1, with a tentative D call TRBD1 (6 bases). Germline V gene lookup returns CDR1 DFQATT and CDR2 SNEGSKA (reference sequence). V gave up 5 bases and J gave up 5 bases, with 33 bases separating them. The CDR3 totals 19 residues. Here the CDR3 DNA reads TGCAGTGCTCCGGGACCCCTAAAAACAGGGAGGGGGTGGAATACTGAAGCTTTCTTT. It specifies CSAPGPLKTGRGWNTEAFF.

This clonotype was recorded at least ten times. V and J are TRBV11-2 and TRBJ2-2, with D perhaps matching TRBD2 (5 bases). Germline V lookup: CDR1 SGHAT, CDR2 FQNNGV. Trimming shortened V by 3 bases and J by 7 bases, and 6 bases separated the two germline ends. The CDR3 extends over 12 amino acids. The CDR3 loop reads CASSFDYGELFF. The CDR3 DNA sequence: TGTGCCAGCAGCTTTGACTACGGGGAGCTGTTTTTT.